Sequencing of this T cell receptor beta chain was carried out in a study of CD8+ T cells in alopecia areata. Treatment in this sample: oral pan-JAK inhibitor, 5-10 mg twice daily. From alopecia areata patients, lesional scalp punch biopsies and peripheral blood were collected. RNA, once extracted, was reverse transcribed into cDNA for use as the sequencing template. Data came from immunoSEQ multiplex PCR; TCRdb stores just in-frame clones and leaves some out. Among 200,000 or so clones listed, roughly 64% were seen once. CDR3 length: 14 residues. Trimming stripped 5 bases from V and 0 bases from J, with 8 bases between. Germline CDR1 is SNHLY and CDR2 is FYNNEI. This clone was observed a few times.

This sequence was found in a human donor with alopecia areata. The material was CD4+ T cells sorted from blood, obtained at week 24, from a patient treated with tofacitinib. The V and J genes are TRBV2 and TRBJ2-1, with D possibly TRBD1 on 6 matching bases. CDR3 in DNA: TGTGCCAGCAGTACAGGGTCCTCCTACAATGAGCAGTTCTTC. Translation: CASSTGSSYNEQFF. Full variable domain (outside the CDR3, taken from reference TRBV2 and TRBJ2-1): EPEVTQTPSHQVTQMGQEVILRCVPISNHLYFYWYRQILGQKVEFLVSFYNNEISEKSEIFDDQFSVERPDGSNFTLKIRSTKLEDSAMYFCASSTGSSYNEQFFGPGTRLTVL.